The 17 T cell receptor delta chains in this list originate from one sample, sequenced in a study of Vδ1+ human thymocytes. General study results and limits: Thymic TRG and TRD repertoires appeared highly polyclonal, with Gaussian CDR3 length distributions.

What these receptors recognize is not known. RNA was extracted from the cells and then reverse transcribed. Pooled V-gene forward primers with one constant-region reverse primer generated the CDR3 amplicons by multiplex PCR. TCRdb re-called the multiplex PCR reads via CATT. The table has just under 55,000 delta-chain clones, about 15% seen once. The sample consisted of Vdelta1+ gamma-delta thymocytes from the thymus. Subset meaning: FACS-sorted CD3+ TCRalphabeta- TCRVdelta1+ TCRVdelta2- thymocytes. The receptors stem from a boy in the first two years of life who had congenital heart surgery.

V gene TRDV1 combines with J gene TRDJ1; no reliable D call. Germline values: CDR1 TSWWSYY, CDR2 QGS. This CDR3 has 18 residues. Trimming removed 3 bases at V and 0 bases at J, with 20 bases between. The CDR3 nucleotides are TGTGCTCTTGGGGATCCTCGGCCCATTCCGGCTTACACCGATAAACTCATCTTT. Its protein is CALGDPRPIPAYTDKLIF.

This clone was picked up a small number of times. The chain joins TRDV2 to TRDJ1; 9 nucleotides align to TRDD3. The CDR3 has 19 amino acids. From germline, CDR1 is GEAIGNYY and CDR2 EKD. With V trimmed by 0 bases and J by 2 bases, 15 bases remained unmatched. DNA of the CDR3: TGTGCCTGTGACACCGTTCCCCAGACTTACTGGGGGAAAACCGATAAACTCATCTTT. Its protein is CACDTVPQTYWGKTDKLIF.

The genes are TRDV1 and TRDJ1, with TRDD2 matching over 8 bases. With V trimmed by 0 bases and J by 2 bases, 17 bases remained unmatched. This CDR3 region has 20 residues. The germline gives CDR1 TSWWSYY, CDR2 QGS. This CDR3 reads CALGELGFLRKTVDTDKLIF. The CDR3 DNA is TGTGCTCTTGGGGAACTGGGCTTCCTACGGAAGACGGTGGATACCGATAAACTCATCTTT.

The chain uses TRDV1 and TRDJ1, with TRDD3 matching 7 bases. The CDR3 consists of 19 residues. V dropped 6 bases and J dropped 5; count of bases not matched to a gene: 24. Germline V gene sequence: CDR1 TSWWSYY, CDR2 QGS. CDR3 loop: CALGIPDGYVPLLGDKLIF. CDR3 bases: TGTGCTCTTGGTATACCCGACGGCTACGTCCCCCTACTGGGGGATAAACTCATCTTT.

V and J are TRDV1 and TRDJ1; D might be TRDD3 (6 bases). V was clipped by 0 bases and J by 5 bases, with 13 bases between them. Germline V gives CDR1 TSWWSYY, CDR2 QGS. CDR3 length: 15 residues. CDR3 in DNA: TGTGCTCTTGGGGAACTAGTTCTGCTGGGGGATAAACTCATCTTT. This codes for CALGELVLLGDKLIF.

In regard to this clone: Different DNA sequences within this sample yield the same CDR3. The chain couples TRDV1 to TRDJ1; no clear D gene. This CDR3 region has 13 residues. Trimming cost V 5 bases and J 0 bases, with 7 bases left between them. Looked up from germline, CDR1 is TSWWSYY and CDR2 is QGS. The CDR3 sequence: CALGPGDTDKLIF. The CDR3 region has the DNA TGTGCTCTTGGGCCCGGGGACACCGATAAACTCATCTTT.

The gene calls are TRDV1 and TRDJ1; TRDD3 is a possible D gene (6 bases). The germline V and J ends were trimmed by 1 base and 0 bases, with 21 bases remaining between them. This CDR3 has 19 amino acids. Germline V CDR1 and CDR2: TSWWSYY, QGS. CDR3 in amino acids: CALGERGWGLHQYTDKLIF. CDR3 coding DNA: TGTGCTCTTGGGGAACGAGGATGGGGGTTACATCAGTACACCGATAAACTCATCTTT.

This sequence joins TRDV1 and TRDJ1; 13 bases line up with TRDD3. V gave up 0 bases and J gave up 2 bases; unmatched junction bases: 33. In germline, CDR1 is TSWWSYY, CDR2 QGS. The CDR3 is made up of 27 amino acids. CDR3 loop: CALGELTEGPSYVPIYWGIRVTDKLIF. The CDR3 region has the DNA TGTGCTCTTGGGGAACTAACGGAAGGACCTTCCTACGTCCCTATTTACTGGGGGATACGTGTTACCGATAAACTCATCTTT.

This clone was counted only a few times. V usage is TRDV1 and J usage is TRDJ1; TRDD3 agrees at 8 bases. Germline trimming cut 3 bases from V and 0 bases from J; bases unmatched to any gene: 15. The CDR3 has 19 amino acids. Germline V gene data show CDR1 as TSWWSYY and CDR2 as QGS. The CDR3 DNA follows: TGTGCTCTTGGGGACTCACACGTCACTGGGGGCCAGTACACCGATAAACTCATCTTT. Encoded protein: CALGDSHVTGGQYTDKLIF.

The V call is TRDV1, the J call TRDJ1; TRDD3 matches at 9 bases. The CDR3 has 22 residues. Trimming took 5 bases from V and 2 from J; bases not matched to a gene: 27. Germline V gene lookup returns CDR1 TSWWSYY and CDR2 QGS. CDR3 nucleotide sequence: TGTGCTCTTGGGCCCCCTGCCCTCCCCACCGGACTGGGGGACTTAAGGACCGATAAACTCATCTTT. Residues: CALGPPALPTGLGDLRTDKLIF.

V is TRDV1 and J is TRDJ1, with 10 bases matching TRDD3. The CDR3 has 16 residues. Germline lookup yields CDR1 TSWWSYY and CDR2 QGS. Trimming at V came to 2 bases and at J to 8 bases, leaving 11 bases not matched to a gene. This chain's CDR3 is CALGESRGIRVTKLIF. The CDR3 DNA reads TGTGCTCTTGGGGAATCTAGGGGGATACGCGTTACGAAACTCATCTTT.

This chain links TRDV1 with TRDJ1, with 8 bases lining up with TRDD3. The CDR3 sequence is 21 residues long. Germline V gene data show CDR1 as TSWWSYY and CDR2 as QGS. J lost 3 bases, V lost 3 bases, and 24 bases had no gene match. The CDR3 DNA sequence: TGTGCTCTTGGGGATACTACGCCTCAAAGATTGGGATACGCGGGGTCCGATAAACTCATCTTT. It is translated as CALGDTTPQRLGYAGSDKLIF.

The chain is built from TRDV1 and TRDJ1; TRDD3 agrees at 9 bases. This CDR3 is 19 amino acids long. V dropped 2 bases and J dropped 4; count of bases not matched to a gene: 17. In germline, CDR1 is TSWWSYY, CDR2 QGS. CDR3 in DNA: TGTGCTCTTGGGGAAGATCAGGGGGATACTGCGGCGGGAATCGATAAACTCATCTTT. Translated: CALGEDQGDTAAGIDKLIF.

This clone was detected a few times. The chain couples TRDV1 to TRDJ1, with 13 bases aligning to TRDD3. CDR3 length equals 18 residues. Germline lookup yields CDR1 TSWWSYY and CDR2 QGS. With V trimmed by 2 bases and J by 2 bases, 8 bases remained unmatched. CDR3 loop: CALGECNWGIRGTDKLIF. CDR3 nucleotide sequence: TGTGCTCTTGGGGAATGTAACTGGGGGATACGAGGGACCGATAAACTCATCTTT.

V is TRDV1 and J is TRDJ2, with 9 bases aligning to TRDD3. Gene TRDJ1 matches the end of the DNA better, so the J call may be wrong. In germline, CDR1 is TSWWSYY, CDR2 QGS. The CDR3 runs 21 residues. The CDR3 nucleotides read TGTGCTCTTGGGGAACTATCCACGCGGTGTACTGGGGGACCGCCCGTTGGGAAACTCATCTTT. Its protein is CALGELSTRCTGGPPVGKLIF.

This chain connects TRDV1 to TRDJ1, with 8 bases that match TRDD3. Unmatched junction bases numbered 22, after V lost 3 bases and J lost 10 bases. This CDR3 comprises 18 residues. The germline CDR1 and CDR2 sequences are TSWWSYY and QGS. In DNA, the CDR3 is TGTGCTCTTGGGGAGGACCACTACGTCCCGGGGGATAAAAGGGCACTCATCTTT. Translated, it gives CALGEDHYVPGDKRALIF.

This clone has only a few counts. This sequence joins TRDV1 and TRDJ1, with 11 positions matching TRDD3. The V gene's germline CDR1 is TSWWSYY and CDR2 QGS. Germline trimming cut 4 bases from V and 4 bases from J; bases unmatched to any gene: 11. This CDR3 region has 17 residues. The DNA for the CDR3 is TGTGCTCTTGGGGGCCATAACTGGGGGATATTTGACGATAAACTCATCTTT. Its translation is CALGGHNWGIFDDKLIF.